Included here is one TCR beta chain sequence, with context. This specimen comes from a study of T cell changes during pregnancy in multiple sclerosis. The assay was immunoSEQ multiplex PCR, and TCRdb's table has in-frame clones only and misses some. The table shows tens of thousands of clones, with more than 85% occurring only once. CDR3 size: 14 residues. Germline trimming cut 2 bases from V and 3 bases from J; bases unmatched to any gene: 0. CDR1 and CDR2 (germline): MGHDK, SYGVNS. Specimen: CD8+ T cells from peripheral blood mononuclear cells, collected in the first trimester of pregnancy. The V call is TRBV25-1, the J call TRBJ2-7; 11 nucleotides align to TRBD2. This receptor was taken from a female donor with multiple sclerosis, enrolled in a pregnancy study. The CDR3 reads CASSEGTSGYEQYF. As DNA, the CDR3 is TGTGCCAGCAGTGAAGGGACTAGCGGCTACGAGCAGTACTTC.